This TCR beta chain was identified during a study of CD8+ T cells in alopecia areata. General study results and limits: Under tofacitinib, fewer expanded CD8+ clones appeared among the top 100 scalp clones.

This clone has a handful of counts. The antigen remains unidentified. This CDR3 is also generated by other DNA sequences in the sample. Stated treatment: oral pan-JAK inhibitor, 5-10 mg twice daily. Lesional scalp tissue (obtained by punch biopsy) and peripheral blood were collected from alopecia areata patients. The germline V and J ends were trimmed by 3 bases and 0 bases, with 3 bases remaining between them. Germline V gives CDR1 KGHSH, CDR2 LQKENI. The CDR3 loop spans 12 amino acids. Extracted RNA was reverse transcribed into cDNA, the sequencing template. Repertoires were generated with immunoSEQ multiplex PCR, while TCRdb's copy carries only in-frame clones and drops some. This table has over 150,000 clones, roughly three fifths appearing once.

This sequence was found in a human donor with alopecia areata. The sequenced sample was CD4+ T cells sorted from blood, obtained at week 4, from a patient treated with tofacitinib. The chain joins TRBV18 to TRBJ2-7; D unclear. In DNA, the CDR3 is TGTGCCAGCTCACCTAGCTCCTACGAGCAGTACTTC. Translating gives CASSPSSYEQYF.